Detailed here is one T cell receptor (beta chain). Its antigen is still unknown. No base quality values were provided; no much bigger clone lies one nucleotide off. The sample is drawn from a study of control samples from healthy donors and cancer patients (dated by TCRdb to 2018 to 2020). CDR3 length: 13 amino acids, cysteine to phenylalanine. Just the 39-base CDR3 DNA is kept, in frame starting at base 1. The trim is 7 bases for V and 5 bases for J, with a gap of 9 bases between the germline ends. CDR1 is given as WSHSY and CDR2 as SAAADI, both from the germline V gene. The method was the immunoSEQ multiplex PCR assay. Imported from immuneACCESS, the table was reduced by TCRdb to in-frame sequences with V and J called. These copies leave out some clones; in studies compared against another copy, an unresolved V gene accounts for under half, and the cause of the remainder is not known. This sample is represented by fewer than 300,000 clones; over 70% of them were singletons. The ten largest clones represent 13% of the sample.

The TCR originated in a woman aged 60 to 75 with lung cancer. The chain couples TRBV10-2 to TRBJ1-6; matching of 6 bases hints at TRBD1 as the D gene. Sample: PBMCs. The DNA reads as follows: TGCGCCAGCATGCACAGGGATAATTCACCCCTCCACTTT. This sequence encodes CASMHRDNSPLHF.